The 23 T cell receptor beta chains in this list originate from one sample, sequenced in a study of cytomegalovirus exposure and HLA in healthy donors. It was with 60 Vbeta and 13 Jbeta primers that the PCR ran. Repertoires were generated with immunoSEQ multiplex PCR, while TCRdb's copy carries only in-frame clones and drops some. The top ten hold 4% to 6% of the sample, which has about 150,000 clones, 84% seen once. The sequencing sample was made of PBMCs. Every receptor here comes from a man between 18 and 29 years old in good health and CMV-seronegative.

This clone was detected a few times. The junction departs from the called germline gene at one end, perhaps through a read error. The chain uses TRBV7-9 and TRBJ2-5; D may be TRBD1 (6 bases). There are 15 residues in the CDR3. Germline CDR1 is SEHNR and CDR2 is FQNEAQ (reference sequence). The CDR3 sequence is CSSSRQDGRRETQYF. The CDR3 DNA follows: TGTTCCAGCAGCAGACAGGATGGTCGAAGGGAGACCCAGTACTTC.

This sequence joins TRBV7-8 and TRBJ1-2, with D tentatively TRBD1 (5 bases). Germline V gene lookup returns CDR1 SGHVS and CDR2 FQNEAQ. There are 15 residues in the CDR3. Between the trimmed V and J ends, which lost 1 base and 4 bases, there was a span of 13 bases. CDR3 coding DNA: TGTGCCAGCAGCTTAGTTTCCAGGGCCGGCTATGGCTACACCTTC. Protein product: CASSLVSRAGYGYTF.

The chain carries TRBV10-3 and TRBJ2-1; 14 positions agree with TRBD2. This CDR3 is 17 amino acids long. Germline V lookup: CDR1 ENHRY, CDR2 SYGVKD. With V trimmed by 3 bases and J by 9 bases, 10 bases remained unmatched. The CDR3 nucleotides are TGTGCCATCAGTGATTGGACTAGCGGGGGGTTTGCGCGTGAGCAGTTCTTC. Translated, it gives CAISDWTSGGFAREQFF.

The genes are TRBV29-1 and TRBJ2-3, with 8 bases lining up with TRBD2. J was trimmed by 6 bases and V by 7 bases; bases with no gene match: 12. This CDR3 has 14 residues. Germline CDR1 is SQVTM and CDR2 is ANQGSEA. The CDR3 DNA reads as TGCAGCGCGGGAGGGGTCACATCCGTGGATACGCAGTATTTT. Translation gives CSAGGVTSVDTQYF.

The chain links TRBV29-1 to TRBJ2-7; no definite D call. V lost 6 bases and J lost 0, with 6 bases in between. The CDR3 runs 11 residues. Germline-derived CDR1 and CDR2 are SQVTM and ANQGSEA. The CDR3 DNA sequence: TGCAGCGTCCTAGTCTCCTACGAGCAGTACTTC. Protein: CSVLVSYEQYF.

As DNA, the CDR3 is TGCGCCAGCAGCTTGGGGGGAGGCACCAATCAGCCCCAGCATTTT. It is translated as CASSLGGGTNQPQHF. V gene TRBV5-1 combines with J gene TRBJ1-5; no definite D call. This CDR3 region has 15 residues. CDR1 SGHRS and CDR2 YFSETQ come from the germline V gene. Trimming took off 0 bases at V and 3 bases at J, with 10 bases between the two ends.

This chain uses TRBV5-1 with TRBJ1-1; D unclear. Germline-derived CDR1 and CDR2 are SGHRS and YFSETQ. The V and J ends lost 2 bases and 5 bases respectively, with 10 bases between them. The CDR3 extends over 13 amino acids. CDR3 sequence (DNA): TGCGCCAGCAGCTTCCAGGAATTGACTGAAGCTTTCTTT. As protein: CASSFQELTEAFF.

The J gene is TRBJ2-5, the V gene TRBV20-1; D remains unclear. This CDR3 is 11 amino acids long. Trimming left V 2 bases short and J 5 bases short, with 6 bases between. Germline values: CDR1 DFQATT, CDR2 SNEGSKA (reference sequence). This CDR3 reads CSARLSETQYF. As DNA, the CDR3 is TGCAGTGCTAGACTTTCCGAGACCCAGTACTTC.

The CDR3 DNA reads as TGTGCCAGCAGGCAAGGGGGATCCTACGAGCAGTACTTC. Its protein is CASRQGGSYEQYF. The chain recombines TRBV7-9 with TRBJ2-7; D is perhaps TRBD1 (6 bases). The CDR3 contains 13 residues. Trimming took 6 bases from V and 1 from J, leaving 10 bases between them. CDR1 is SEHNR and CDR2 is FQNEAQ in the germline V gene (reference sequence).

The chain links TRBV7-8 to TRBJ1-6; D unclear. Trimming pared 7 bases from V and 6 bases from J, leaving 16 bases between. This CDR3 comprises 15 residues. Per the germline V gene, CDR1 is SGHVS and CDR2 is FQNEAQ. The CDR3 nucleotides are TGTGCCAGCACCGCCCGTGAGGTCCGTAATTCACCCCTCCACTTT. Translated: CASTAREVRNSPLHF.

The gene calls are TRBV5-5 and TRBJ2-7; 10 positions match TRBD2. The CDR3 runs to 15 residues. Germline values: CDR1 SGHKS, CDR2 YYEKEE (reference sequence). V was pared by 3 bases and J by 4 bases, with 7 bases of the junction left unmatched. Here the CDR3 reads CASSSNLAGVYEQYF. The CDR3 bases are TGTGCCAGCAGCTCCAATCTAGCGGGGGTGTACGAGCAGTACTTC.

The chain uses TRBV4-1 and TRBJ2-1, with 10 bases identical to TRBD2. Germline CDR1 reads MGHRA; CDR2 reads YSYEKL. The CDR3 sequence is 16 residues long. With 4 bases clipped from V and 0 bases from J, the junction kept 3 bases outside the gene matches. CDR3 protein: CASSPLAGVSYNEQFF. Written as DNA, the CDR3 is TGCGCCAGCAGCCCCCTAGCGGGGGTCTCCTACAATGAGCAGTTCTTC.

The chain has TRBV27 and TRBJ2-7, with D possibly being TRBD2 (5 bases). Trimming pared 1 base from V and 4 bases from J, leaving 11 bases between. The CDR3 extends over 14 amino acids. Per the germline V gene, CDR1 is MNHEY and CDR2 is SMNVEV (reference sequence). The CDR3 loop reads CASSLFSSSYEQYF. The CDR3 DNA sequence: TGTGCCAGCAGTTTATTCTCTAGCAGTTACGAGCAGTACTTC.

The chain couples TRBV4-1 to TRBJ1-5; 11 nucleotides agree with TRBD1. Germline CDR1 MGHRA, CDR2 YSYEKL. After removal of 1 base from V and 5 bases from J, the junction contained 1 base not matched to a gene. The CDR3 has 15 amino acids. CDR3 amino acids: CASSQGTGGYQPQHF. The CDR3 region has the DNA TGCGCCAGCAGCCAAGGGACAGGGGGCTATCAGCCCCAGCATTTT.

This rearrangement joins TRBV19 to TRBJ2-5, with D possibly matching TRBD2 (6 bases). The CDR3 length is 16 residues. With 4 bases removed from V and 5 bases from J, the gap between germline ends came to 20 bases. CDR1 is LNHDA, CDR2 SQIVND, per germline (reference sequence). CDR3 protein: CASSTLGDSAGETQYF. As DNA, the CDR3 is TGTGCCAGTAGTACCCTTGGGGACTCCGCGGGGGAGACCCAGTACTTC.

A few counts support this clone. This chain joins TRBV29-1 and TRBJ2-7, with 9 nucleotides matching TRBD1. Trimming removed 6 bases from V and 2 bases from J; junction bases left unmatched: 8. This CDR3 has 14 residues. Germline CDR1 is SQVTM and CDR2 is ANQGSEA. In DNA form, the CDR3 reads TGCAGCGTGGCCCCTCGACAGGGGGCCTACGAGCAGTACTTC. Its translation is CSVAPRQGAYEQYF.

This chain links TRBV18 with TRBJ2-7; TRBD1 is a possible D gene (8 bases). V gave up 5 bases and J gave up 4 bases, with 24 bases separating them. The CDR3 runs 17 residues. The germline V gene encodes CDR1 KGHSH and CDR2 LQKENI. The CDR3 nucleotides are TGTGCCAGCTCAAAGACAGGGGACTACCGAGACCCTTACGAGCAGTACTTC. It yields the protein CASSKTGDYRDPYEQYF.

This clone was counted a few times. V gene TRBV7-2 combines with J gene TRBJ1-1, with D possibly TRBD1 on 6 matching bases. Trimming took 5 bases from V and 5 from J, leaving 15 bases between them. The CDR3 contains 14 residues. In germline, CDR1 is SGHTA, CDR2 FQGNSA. This CDR3 is CASSPQGSRTEAFF. The CDR3 bases are TGTGCCAGCAGCCCACAGGGATCGAGGACTGAAGCTTTCTTT. The complete variable domain, with remaining parts taken from reference TRBV7-2 and TRBJ1-1, reads GAGVSQSPSNKVTEKGKDVELRCDPISGHTALYWYRQSLGQGLEFLIYFQGNSAPDKSGLPSDRFSAERTGGSVSTLTIQRTQQEDSAVYLCASSPQGSRTEAFFGQGTRLTVV.

V usage is TRBV21-1 and J usage is TRBJ1-6; TRBD1 reflects the table's D call only, with no check against the DNA. TRBV21-1 is a pseudogene segment. The CDR3 sequence is 16 residues long. In DNA form, the CDR3 reads TGTGCCAGCACCGCGCCGGGACAGGGGGATAATTCACCCCTCCACTTT. Translated, it gives CASTAPGQGDNSPLHF.

This clone was counted once. The V call is TRBV18, the J call TRBJ1-3, with 9 bases aligning to TRBD1. The CDR3 loop spans 17 amino acids. Germline V lookup: CDR1 KGHSH, CDR2 LQKENI. Trimming at V came to 2 bases and at J to 2 bases, leaving 7 bases not matched to a gene. In DNA, the CDR3 is TGTGCCAGCTCACCAAGGACAGGGGCCCCTCCTGGAAACACCATATATTTT. Its protein product is CASSPRTGAPPGNTIYF.

The rearrangement joins TRBV19 to TRBJ1-3; 9 bases are a match to TRBD1. This CDR3 region has 17 residues. Unmatched junction bases numbered 14, after V lost 6 bases and J lost 5 bases. Germline lookup yields CDR1 LNHDA and CDR2 SQIVND (reference sequence). The CDR3 reads CASSQLPGQGDRNTIYF. CDR3 sequence (DNA): TGTGCCAGTAGCCAGTTGCCGGGACAGGGCGATCGAAACACCATATATTTT. Filled out from reference TRBV19 and TRBJ1-3, the complete variable domain reads DGGITQSPKYLFRKEGQNVTLSCEQNLNHDAMYWYRQDPGQGLRLIYYSQIVNDFQKGDIAEGYSVSREKKESFPLTVTSAQKNPTAFYLCASSQLPGQGDRNTIYFGEGSWLTVV.

The V and J genes are TRBV15 and TRBJ2-1; 9 bases agree with TRBD1. The CDR3 has 18 amino acids. In germline, CDR1 is LNHNV, CDR2 YYDKDF (reference sequence). Trimming took 0 bases from V and 5 from J; bases not matched to a gene: 11. Written as DNA, the CDR3 is TGTGCCACCAGCAGAGATTACCCTCGGGACAGGGTAAACAATGAGCAGTTCTTC. Its translation is CATSRDYPRDRVNNEQFF.

CDR3 residues: CASGSGGAGETQYF. CDR3 DNA sequence: TGCGCCAGCGGGAGCGGGGGGGCCGGGGAGACCCAGTACTTC. The rearrangement links TRBV5-1 to TRBJ2-5, with 10 bases lining up with TRBD2. V lost 7 bases to trimming and J lost 5 bases; unmatched junction nucleotides: 8. This CDR3 spans 14 amino acids. The V gene's germline CDR1 is SGHRS and CDR2 YFSETQ.